This T cell receptor beta chain came from a study of blood T cell repertoires in COVID-19. Overall study context: The United States, Italy and Spain provided the acute and convalescent COVID-19 samples. Nucleic acid was either cDNA or gDNA, and it came from T cells, B-cell-depleted T cells, or PBMCs.

Germline-derived CDR1 and CDR2 are SEHNR and FQNEAQ (reference sequence). The CDR3 spans 14 residues. The ends lost 4 bases at V and 8 bases at J; junction bases unmatched: 8. The protocol was immunoSEQ multiplex PCR, while the TCRdb copy is restricted to in-frame clones and leaves out a portion. The sample yields roughly 500,000 clones, about 88% seen once. Followed longitudinally, the Seattle patients had been enrolled during active infection. The sequence was obtained from a young man with COVID-19, enrolled during active disease. J is TRBJ1-2 and V is TRBV7-9; 9 bases agree with TRBD1. The sample taken for sequencing was peripheral blood. The CDR3 loop reads CASSYGQGRDGYTF. CDR3 bases: TGTGCCAGCAGCTACGGACAGGGGAGGGACGGCTACACCTTC. Full variable domain (rest looked up from reference TRBV7-9 and TRBJ1-2): DTGVSQNPRHKITKRGQNVTFRCDPISEHNRLYWYRQTLGQGPEFLTYFQNEAQLEKSRLLSDRFSAERPKGSFSTLEIQRTEQGDSAMYLCASSYGQGRDGYTFGSGTRLTVV.